These 14 T cell receptor beta chains came from one sample sequenced in a study of blood T cell repertoires in COVID-19. The method was immunoSEQ multiplex PCR; TCRdb's version includes in-frame clones alone and lacks a portion of them. Of 130,000 to 150,000 clones listed, around four fifths are singletons. Material: peripheral blood. These receptors came from a woman in her forties with active or convalescent COVID-19.

The V gene is TRBV19, the J gene TRBJ2-7, with D perhaps matching TRBD1 (5 bases). Trimming removed 5 bases at V and 0 bases at J, with 17 bases between. This CDR3 is 16 amino acids long. CDR1 is LNHDA, CDR2 SQIVND, per germline (reference sequence). CDR3 nucleotide sequence: TGTGCCAGTAGTCGAAGCCCCGACAGTAACTCCTACGAGCAGTACTTC. As protein: CASSRSPDSNSYEQYF.

The chain is built from TRBV18 and TRBJ1-6; TRBD1 might be the D (6 bases). Germline V gene data show CDR1 as KGHSH and CDR2 as LQKENI. Trimming cost V 6 bases and J 0 bases, with 9 bases left between them. The CDR3 extends over 15 amino acids. The DNA for the CDR3 is TGTGCCAGCTCTCCCAGGGGCTCCTATAATTCACCCCTCCACTTT. Translating it yields CASSPRGSYNSPLHF.

The chain combines TRBV5-1 with TRBJ2-2; 7 bases agree with TRBD1. The germline V gene encodes CDR1 SGHRS and CDR2 YFSETQ. CDR3 length: 15 residues. The junction had 2 bases not matched to a gene; V was cut back by 2 bases and J by 1 base. The CDR3 is CASSLQGKNTGELFF. DNA of the CDR3: TGCGCCAGCAGCTTACAGGGGAAGAACACCGGGGAGCTGTTTTTT.

V and J are TRBV28 and TRBJ2-3; D perhaps matches TRBD1 (6 bases). The CDR3 spans 15 residues. V lost 3 bases to trimming and J lost 4 bases, with 14 bases between them. Looked up from germline, CDR1 is MDHEN and CDR2 is SYDVKM. The CDR3 bases are TGTGCCAGCAGTTTCTTGGACAGAGAGGCAGATACGCAGTATTTT. This translates into CASSFLDREADTQYF.

The gene calls are TRBV29-1 and TRBJ2-1, with 8 bases fitting TRBD2. This CDR3 is 14 amino acids long. Germline CDR1 reads SQVTM; CDR2 reads ANQGSEA. V was clipped by 4 bases and J by 3 bases; unmatched bases: 5. CDR3 residues: CSVVRTSGYNEQFF. The CDR3 nucleotides are TGCAGCGTTGTCCGCACTAGCGGCTACAATGAGCAGTTCTTC.

The chain is built from TRBV5-1 and TRBJ2-1; 7 nucleotides align to TRBD2. Germline V CDR1 and CDR2: SGHRS, YFSETQ. The CDR3 loop spans 14 amino acids. V shed 0 bases and J 4 bases; nucleotides not matched to a gene: 1. The CDR3 DNA follows: TGCGCCAGCAGCTTGGGGCGGGGGTACAATGAGCAGTTCTTC. It translates to CASSLGRGYNEQFF.

The count of this clone is one. The V and J genes are TRBV7-9 and TRBJ2-7; no definite D call. V was clipped by 1 base and J by 4 bases, with 14 bases between them. The germline gives CDR1 SEHNR, CDR2 FQNEAQ (reference sequence). CDR3 length equals 15 residues. CDR3 amino acids: CASSLGPGGGYEQYF. Here the CDR3 DNA reads TGTGCCAGCAGCTTAGGTCCGGGTGGTGGGTACGAGCAGTACTTC.

The V gene is TRBV7-9, the J gene TRBJ1-4, with 11 positions matching TRBD1. The CDR3 totals 17 residues. V shed 0 bases, J shed 7 bases, and the junction held 7 bases outside the gene matches. CDR1 is SEHNR, CDR2 FQNEAQ, per germline (reference sequence). The CDR3 here is CASSLAGTGGFIEKLFF. DNA for the CDR3: TGTGCCAGCAGCTTAGCCGGGACAGGGGGTTTCATTGAAAAACTGTTTTTT.

The DNA of the CDR3 is TGTGCCAGCAGACAACAGGGGTTCTATGGCTACACCTTC. It specifies CASRQQGFYGYTF. The genes are TRBV27 and TRBJ1-2, with 7 bases aligning to TRBD1. CDR3 length equals 13 residues. Per germline, CDR1 MNHEY and CDR2 SMNVEV (reference sequence). With 6 bases clipped from V and 4 bases from J, the junction kept 5 bases outside the gene matches.

This sequence joins TRBV3-1 (or the pseudogene TRBV3-2) and TRBJ1-1, with TRBD1 identical over 11 bases. Germline V gene lookup returns CDR1 LGHDT and CDR2 YNNKEL (reference sequence). Trimming cost V 3 bases and J 5 bases; bases outside gene matches: 8. This CDR3 region has 16 residues. The CDR3 spells CASSHYRDRGGTEAFF. The CDR3 DNA is TGTGCCAGCAGCCACTACCGGGACAGGGGGGGAACTGAAGCTTTCTTT.

This chain uses TRBV30 with TRBJ1-4; D remains ambiguous. The CDR3 is made up of 14 amino acids. V lost 1 base to trimming and J lost 7 bases, with 13 bases between them. The germline V gene encodes CDR1 GTSNPN and CDR2 SVGIG (reference sequence). CDR3: CAWSGRGSGEKLFF. In DNA form, the CDR3 reads TGTGCCTGGAGTGGCCGAGGGTCGGGTGAAAAACTGTTTTTT.

V usage is TRBV20-1 and J usage is TRBJ1-4; D is perhaps TRBD1 (5 bases). The CDR3 length is 13 residues. The germline gives CDR1 DFQATT, CDR2 SNEGSKA (reference sequence). V lost 3 bases to trimming and J lost 4 bases, with 9 bases between them. DNA for the CDR3: TGCAGTGCTAGTAAGGGGCTTAATGAAAAACTGTTTTTT. It specifies CSASKGLNEKLFF.

V and J are TRBV6-5 and TRBJ1-2, with D possibly TRBD1 on 5 matching bases. The CDR3 covers 16 residues. From germline, CDR1 is MNHEY and CDR2 SVGAGI. Deletions cut 0 bases from V and 6 bases from J, with 17 bases between. The CDR3 nucleotides read TGTGCCAGCAGTTACTCTCCAGGGAAAAAGGAGAATGGCTACACCTTC. Amino acids: CASSYSPGKKENGYTF.

V and J are TRBV18 and TRBJ1-1; unclear D gene. The CDR3 contains 13 residues. Germline CDR1 KGHSH, CDR2 LQKENI. Trimming took off 2 bases at V and 4 bases at J, with 8 bases between the two ends. The CDR3 bases are TGTGCCAGCTCACCAGAACGGGGCACTGAAGCTTTCTTT. Amino acids: CASSPERGTEAFF.